This note documents a single T cell receptor beta chain sequence. The specificity of this receptor is unknown. No quality values exist for individual bases; no much larger clone is one base distant. Including cysteine and phenylalanine, the CDR3 has 15 amino acids. Only the CDR3 region is kept as DNA, spanning 45 bases read in frame from base 1. TCRbeta CDR3 regions were amplified from genomic DNA using the immunoSEQ Assay, a bias-controlled multiplex PCR. In the original analysis: The number of nucleated cells in each sample was estimated by amplification of reference gene primers within the assay. To quantify the absolute abundance of each unique TCRbeta CDR3 rearrangement, sequence reads were collapsed and filtered. For each sample, productive Simpson clonality was calculated as the square root of Simpson's diversity index across productive rearrangements. Sourced from immuneACCESS, this table was stored by TCRdb with only in-frame sequences that have V and J called. A share of the clones is absent; for the studies checked, an unresolved V gene accounts for under half, and the remainder has no known explanation. The V and J calls and the clone size are those of that table, but D and trimming were determined from the DNA. Here the sample has 150,000 to 200,000 clones; roughly 91% occur a single time. 2% to 2.5% of the sample is taken by the ten largest.

This entry is derived from a study of blood T cell repertoires in COVID-19 (dated by TCRdb to 2018 to 2020). Concerning the study at large: Samples from collaborators originated in the United States, Italy and Spain and spanned both the acute and convalescent phases of COVID-19. The prospective study material was composed of cDNA or gDNA derived from T cells, B-cell-depleted T cells, or PBMCs. Deeply sampled blood TCRbeta repertoires from subjects exposed to, actively infected with, or recovered from COVID-19 were included in the dataset. A freely available public database, intended as a resource for researchers studying the immune response to SARS-CoV-2, is where the repertoires were released. The samples were drawn from the first 160 participants of the ongoing ImmuneRACE study and from under 1,500 subjects provided by 6 global collaborators. Sample metadata almost always included a de-identified subject ID, COVID-19 status, age in years and sex. Where HLA class I and class II types were available, the types were taken from metadata supplied by the sample provider, not from assay-based typing.

Overall study outcomes, separate from this receptor: The amount of clinical and demographic metadata varied by source and participant and was provided uncurated.

A second Seattle source provided samples from volunteer blood donors who had recovered from COVID-19. Collaborating institutions collected whole blood in K2EDTA tubes following their own protocols. For TCRbeta analysis, collaborators shipped samples in one of three forms: frozen whole blood, isolated PBMCs, or DNA extracted from either of those sample types. This sequence originates from a man aged 50 to 60 who had recovered from COVID-19. Sequencing used peripheral blood. The chain is assembled from TRBV21-1 and TRBJ1-5; the table's D call of TRBD1 was not tested on the DNA. TRBV21-1 is tagged as a pseudogene. The bases are TGTGCCAGCAGCAAAGGCAGTGATAGCAATCAGCCCCAGCATTTT. Translated, this gives CASSKGSDSNQPQHF.